This T cell receptor beta chain was identified during a study of Graves' ophthalmopathy and Graves' hyperthyroidism. Overall study results and limits: Blood samples also showed most expanded thyroid clonotypes exceeding 0.001 frequency. Distinction of ophthalmopathy from stable hyperthyroidism by a 13-signature model reached roughly 85% sensitivity and more than 65% specificity.

V was cut by 3 bases and J by 5 bases, with 10 bases left in between. CDR3 size: 12 residues. The V gene's germline CDR1 is DFQATT and CDR2 SNEGSKA (reference sequence). This clonotype has a handful of counts. Its antigen is unidentified. RNA transcripts served as template for amplifying TCR beta CDR3 sequences. Amplification began with first-round RT-PCR using HTBI primers, then second-round multiplex PCR was performed. One entry per CDR3 protein, called by TCRdb with MiXCR from the multiplex PCR reads. The sample lists over a million distinct CDR3 sequences, 36% seen once, with 11% in the top ten. Clinical symptoms, serum thyroxine, TRAb, thyroid ultrasound and orbital computed tomography determined diagnosis.

The receptor was derived from an adult man with Graves' hyperthyroidism. Sequenced sample: peripheral blood or thyroid tissue (not recorded which). The chain is built from TRBV20-1 and TRBJ2-5; D remains unclear. DNA for the CDR3: TGCAGTGCTAGCCGGTCCGCCGAGACCCAGTACTTC. Amino acid sequence: CSASRSAETQYF.